This TCR beta chain was observed in a study of cytomegalovirus exposure and HLA in healthy donors. General study findings and limits: In a later analysis, TCR beta V- and J-gene trimming was associated with a missense DCLRE1C variant. It was 164 TCR beta chains that were listed as cytomegalovirus-associated.

The PCR ran on 60 Vbeta and 13 Jbeta primers. Method: immunoSEQ multiplex PCR; TCRdb's copy keeps in-frame clones and lacks some. In the table there are under 55,000 clones, about three quarters of which are singletons. Points on this clone: The antigen is unknown.

Germline V gives CDR1 SGHVS, CDR2 FNYEAQ. The V gene lost 2 bases and the J gene lost 0 bases, with 7 bases spanning the gap. There are 15 residues in the CDR3. At sampling all donors were nominally healthy, likely with unrecorded immune exposures. Sequencing input: PBMCs. The clonotype originates from a woman between 50 and 59 years old in good health and CMV-seronegative. The chain couples TRBV7-6 to TRBJ2-2; D is unresolved. Here the CDR3 reads CASSLTVTNTGELFF. CDR3 DNA sequence: TGTGCCAGCAGCTTAACGGTCACGAACACCGGGGAGCTGTTTTTT. Full variable domain (remainder filled in from reference TRBV7-6 and TRBJ2-2): GAGVSQSPRYKVTKRGQDVALRCDPISGHVSLYWYRQALGQGPEFLTYFNYEAQQDKSGLPNDRFSAERPEGSISTLTIQRTEQRDSAMYRCASSLTVTNTGELFFGEGSRLTVL.